This T cell receptor (beta chain) appears in the sequencing data of a study of blood T cell repertoires in COVID-19. Study summary: From T cells, B-cell-depleted T cells, or PBMCs came the material, which was cDNA or gDNA.

Original processing notes: Reference gene primers were amplified, and this amplification served to estimate nucleated cell counts. Produced via immunoSEQ multiplex PCR; TCRdb's table is partial and in-frame only. V and J calls and clone size are given by that table; D and trimming were obtained from the DNA. The table records about 500,000 clones, about nine tenths of them present only once. The CDR3 runs 18 residues. V gave up 0 bases and J gave up 8 bases; unmatched junction bases: 15. Per the germline V gene, CDR1 is LGHDT and CDR2 is YNNKEL (reference sequence). This TCR was recovered from a woman between 18 and 30 years old who had recovered from COVID-19. Sequencing was done on a sample of PBMCs or T cells enriched from blood (not recorded which). The rearrangement links TRBV3-1 (or the pseudogene TRBV3-2) to TRBJ2-1, with TRBD2 identical over 8 bases. For the CDR3, the DNA is TGTGCCAGCAGCCAAGAAGACGGGGGGGCCCCTACTAGGGATGAGCAGTTCTTC. Translated, it gives CASSQEDGGAPTRDEQFF.